These 25 T cell receptor beta chains were all obtained from the same sample, sequenced in a study of blood T cells in healthy people across ages. The authors ran a second PCR of about 6 to 11 cycles using a sample-barcoded 5' primer and a J-beta primer mix. TCRdb called the 5' RACE reads again in MiXCR, with one record for every CDR3 protein. The repertoire includes 700,000 or so distinct CDR3 sequences, roughly 43% of them detected once, and around 30% sits in the top ten. Sequencing was done on a sample of blood. The origin of the receptors is a man older than 75 in good health.

V and J are TRBV6-6 and TRBJ1-5; D possibly corresponds to TRBD1 (5 bases). CDR1 and CDR2 from the germline V gene are MNHNY and SVGAGI (reference sequence). Between the trimmed V and J ends, which lost 7 bases and 5 bases, there was a span of 15 bases. This CDR3 is built from 14 residues. This CDR3 is CASTAGTAYQPQHF. The CDR3 nucleotides read TGTGCCAGCACAGCCGGGACGGCCTATCAGCCCCAGCATTTT.

The chain is built from TRBV4-2 and TRBJ1-2; maybe TRBD1 (5 bases). Trimming shortened V by 0 bases and J by 6 bases, and 5 bases separated the two germline ends. The CDR3 extends over 12 amino acids. Germline CDR1 and CDR2: LGHNA and YNFKEQ. Here the CDR3 reads CASSQEQDGYTF. The CDR3 DNA is TGTGCCAGCAGCCAAGAACAGGATGGCTACACCTTC.

This clonotype was detected a few times. The gene calls are TRBV19 and TRBJ2-5; no reliable D call. The CDR3 contains 12 residues. The germline gives CDR1 LNHDA, CDR2 SQIVND (reference sequence). V was trimmed by 4 bases and J by 6 bases, leaving 9 bases between them. CDR3 sequence reads: CASSTLGQTQYF. The CDR3, as DNA: TGTGCCAGTAGTACCCTAGGCCAGACCCAGTACTTC.

This clonotype has just a few counts. A read error may explain this, as a much larger clone is one base away. J is TRBJ2-7 and V is TRBV29-1; 8 nucleotides agree with TRBD1. J lost 3 bases, V lost 7 bases, and 2 bases had no gene match. CDR3 length: 11 residues. Looked up from germline, CDR1 is SQVTM and CDR2 is ANQGSEA. The CDR3 reads CSGTGGYEQYF. The CDR3 coding sequence is TGCAGCGGTACAGGGGGCTACGAGCAGTACTTC.

This rearrangement joins TRBV7-2 to TRBJ2-3; D remains unclear. Germline lookup yields CDR1 SGHTA and CDR2 FQGNSA. The CDR3 is 16 amino acids. Trimming left V 5 bases short and J 0 bases short, with 15 bases between. CDR3 loop: CASSVGLRSSTDTQYF. CDR3 nucleotides: TGTGCCAGCAGCGTAGGGCTTAGATCCAGCACAGATACGCAGTATTTT.

This rearrangement joins TRBV20-1 to TRBJ1-2; D is unclear. In germline, CDR1 is DFQATT, CDR2 SNEGSKA (reference sequence). The CDR3 totals 16 residues. Trimming took off 6 bases at V and 1 base at J, with 21 bases between the two ends. CDR3 loop: CSAKGLLSPYNYGYTF. The CDR3 nucleotides read TGCAGTGCCAAAGGGCTCCTTTCCCCTTATAACTATGGCTACACCTTC.

This clonotype was detected only once. The chain couples TRBV10-2 to TRBJ1-1; TRBD1 matches at 7 bases. With 2 bases clipped from V and 1 base from J, the junction kept 7 bases outside the gene matches. The CDR3 sequence is 16 residues long. CDR1 and CDR2 (germline): WSHSY, SAAADI. In nucleotides, the CDR3 is TGCGCCAGCAGTGAGAAGGGGGCGGCGGGGAACACTGAAGCTTTCTTT. This gives the protein CASSEKGAAGNTEAFF.

This clonotype has just a few counts. The rearrangement links TRBV7-2 to TRBJ2-7; 7 bases agree with TRBD1. Trimming cost V 10 bases and J 6 bases; bases outside gene matches: 9. This CDR3 is 12 amino acids long. Per germline, CDR1 SGHTA and CDR2 FQGNSA. In nucleotides, the CDR3 is TGTGCCACATCAGAGACAGGGCTCGAGCAGTACTTC. Its protein is CATSETGLEQYF.

The V call is TRBV3-1, the J call TRBJ2-1; TRBD2 aligns across 8 bases. CDR3 size: 16 residues. The V gene end was trimmed by 0 bases and the J gene end by 4 bases; junction bases not matched to a gene: 5. Germline assignment: CDR1 LGHDT and CDR2 YNNKEL (reference sequence). This CDR3 is CASSQDRGGWYNEQFF. The CDR3 DNA reads as TGTGCCAGCAGCCAAGATCGGGGGGGGTGGTACAATGAGCAGTTCTTC.

The sample holds a few counts of this clonotype. The chain has TRBV18 and TRBJ2-1; no clear D gene. Germline V gene data show CDR1 as KGHSH and CDR2 as LQKENI. The CDR3 sequence is 13 residues long. V dropped 2 bases and J dropped 5 bases, with 7 bases sitting between them. CDR3 coding DNA: TGTGCCAGCTCACCAGCCCCAGACAATGAGCAGTTCTTC. This codes for CASSPAPDNEQFF.

The J gene is TRBJ2-1, the V gene TRBV11-3; a weak D match, TRBD1 (5 bases). Germline CDR1 reads SGHNT; CDR2 reads YENEEA. With 5 bases removed from V and 8 bases from J, the gap between germline ends came to 22 bases. The CDR3 sequence is 16 residues long. As DNA, the CDR3 is TGTGCCAGCAGCCAAAGGTTTGGGCAGGGAAGGGATGAGCAGTTCTTC. Translation: CASSQRFGQGRDEQFF.

The chain links TRBV6-5 to TRBJ2-5; D possibly corresponds to TRBD2 (6 bases). With 6 bases removed from V and 4 bases from J, the gap between germline ends came to 18 bases. Germline CDR1 and CDR2: MNHEY and SVGAGI. The CDR3 covers 15 residues. The CDR3, as DNA: TGTGCCAGCAGGCGGGAAGAGGGGTTACCAGAGACCCAGTACTTC. Its translation: CASRREEGLPETQYF.

This chain connects TRBV7-2 to TRBJ2-5, with D perhaps matching TRBD2 (6 bases). Germline CDR1 SGHTA, CDR2 FQGNSA. With 9 bases removed from V and 0 bases from J, the gap between germline ends came to 26 bases. This CDR3 region has 18 residues. CDR3 DNA sequence: TGTGCCAGTAAACTAGCCGGATTACCACTGATCTACCAAGAGACCCAGTACTTC. Protein sequence: CASKLAGLPLIYQETQYF.

This clonotype appeared many times. The chain carries TRBV20-1 and TRBJ2-3; weak D call: TRBD2 (6 bases). The CDR3 length is 15 residues. The V end lost 6 bases, the J end lost 5 bases, and 21 bases lay between the germline ends. Germline assignment: CDR1 DFQATT and CDR2 SNEGSKA (reference sequence). CDR3 DNA sequence: TGCAGTGCCAACTTCGGGCGGGGAGCGGGAGATACGCAGTATTTT. Its translation: CSANFGRGAGDTQYF.

This clonotype was observed a few times. CDR3: CASRGPHMNTEAFF. CDR3 sequence (DNA): TGTGCCAGCCGGGGGCCTCACATGAACACTGAAGCTTTCTTT. The rearrangement links TRBV25-1 to TRBJ1-1, with D perhaps matching TRBD1 (6 bases). V lost 8 bases and J 0 bases, leaving 13 bases between the germline ends. This CDR3 has 14 residues. Per the germline V gene, CDR1 is MGHDK and CDR2 is SYGVNS.

Concerning this clonotype itself: The junction shows a germline mismatch at one end, possibly a read error. This sequence joins TRBV12-3 or TRBV12-4 and TRBJ2-7; TRBD1 matches 8 bases. This CDR3 has 15 amino acids. The CDR3 region is CASSLGQGFRYERYF. The CDR3 region has the DNA TGTGCCAGCAGTCTCGGACAGGGCTTTAGGTACGAGCGGTACTTC.

This clonotype was counted a few times. The chain links TRBV20-1 to TRBJ2-5; 9 bases are a match to TRBD2. Gene TRBJ2-7 matches the end of the DNA better, so the J call may be wrong. CDR1 is DFQATT, CDR2 SNEGSKA, per germline (reference sequence). The CDR3 has 17 residues. The chain's CDR3 is CSARDTGSGSSSGEQYF. CDR3 coding DNA: TGCAGTGCTAGAGATACGGGTAGCGGGAGCTCCTCGGGCGAGCAGTACTTC.

This clonotype was picked up one time. The V call is TRBV4-3, the J call TRBJ1-3; 7 positions agree with TRBD1. The germline V gene has CDR1 LGHNA and CDR2 YSLEER. J gave up 5 bases and V 4 bases, and 8 bases lay outside the gene matches. The CDR3 runs to 15 residues. The CDR3 loop is CASSPQGQLRNTIYF. DNA of the CDR3: TGCGCCAGCAGCCCGCAGGGACAGCTCAGAAACACCATATATTTT.

This clonotype was observed a handful of times. The chain is built from TRBV11-1 and TRBJ2-7, with 7 bases fitting TRBD1. This CDR3 region has 12 residues. CDR1 SGHAT and CDR2 FQDESV come from the germline V gene (reference sequence). Germline trimming cut 2 bases from V and 5 bases from J; bases unmatched to any gene: 0. CDR3 sequence (DNA): TGTGCCAGCAGCTTACAGGGGGACGAGCAGTACTTC. Amino acid sequence: CASSLQGDEQYF.

The J gene is TRBJ2-3, the V gene TRBV3-1; D is perhaps TRBD1 (6 bases). The CDR3 loop spans 12 amino acids. The ends were cut back, 6 bases at V and 8 bases at J, with 12 bases in the middle. The germline CDR1 and CDR2 sequences are LGHDT and YNNKEL (reference sequence). The CDR3 DNA reads TGTGCCAGCAGACTACAGGGTGGTACGCAGTATTTT. Translating it yields CASRLQGGTQYF.

The genes are TRBV29-1 and TRBJ2-3, with D possibly TRBD2 on 6 matching bases. V was trimmed by 3 bases and J by 3 bases, leaving 13 bases between them. The CDR3 contains 14 residues. Germline CDR1 SQVTM, CDR2 ANQGSEA. The CDR3 DNA reads TGCAGCGTTGAGGGTAGCGGATCGACAGATACGCAGTATTTT. Its translation is CSVEGSGSTDTQYF.

This sequence joins TRBV28 and TRBJ2-1; D perhaps matches TRBD1 (5 bases). Germline CDR1 and CDR2: MDHEN and SYDVKM. CDR3 length: 13 residues. V was trimmed by 9 bases and J by 4 bases, leaving 13 bases between them. In DNA form, the CDR3 reads TGTGCCAGTCTCCAGGACACTTACAATGAGCAGTTCTTC. Protein: CASLQDTYNEQFF.

The chain couples TRBV10-1 to TRBJ2-4, with D possibly called TRBD1 or TRBD2 (5 bases each). The J call may not be correct, given that the DNA end is closer to TRBJ2-7. Germline V gene data show CDR1 as WNHNN and CDR2 as SYGVQD (reference sequence). The CDR3 spans 15 residues. The CDR3 DNA reads TGCGCCAGCTCCCGGGACCGCTCCAGTTCCTACGAGCAGTACTTC. Translation gives CASSRDRSSSYEQYF.

This rearrangement joins TRBV4-2 to TRBJ1-1; D is undetermined. The CDR3 covers 14 residues. Per germline, CDR1 LGHNA and CDR2 YNFKEQ. V lost 3 bases to trimming and J lost 1 base, with 9 bases between them. In nucleotides, the CDR3 is TGTGCCAGCAGCCAGCAAGGATCGAACACTGAAGCTTTCTTT. Its protein is CASSQQGSNTEAFF.

This sequence joins TRBV19 and TRBJ2-5; weak D call: TRBD2 (5 bases). CDR1 and CDR2 from the germline V gene are LNHDA and SQIVND (reference sequence). V dropped 6 bases and J dropped 12 bases, with 11 bases sitting between them. CDR3 size: 10 residues. CDR3 in amino acids: CASRSSPKYF. The CDR3 DNA sequence: TGTGCCAGTAGGTCTAGCCCCAAGTACTTC.